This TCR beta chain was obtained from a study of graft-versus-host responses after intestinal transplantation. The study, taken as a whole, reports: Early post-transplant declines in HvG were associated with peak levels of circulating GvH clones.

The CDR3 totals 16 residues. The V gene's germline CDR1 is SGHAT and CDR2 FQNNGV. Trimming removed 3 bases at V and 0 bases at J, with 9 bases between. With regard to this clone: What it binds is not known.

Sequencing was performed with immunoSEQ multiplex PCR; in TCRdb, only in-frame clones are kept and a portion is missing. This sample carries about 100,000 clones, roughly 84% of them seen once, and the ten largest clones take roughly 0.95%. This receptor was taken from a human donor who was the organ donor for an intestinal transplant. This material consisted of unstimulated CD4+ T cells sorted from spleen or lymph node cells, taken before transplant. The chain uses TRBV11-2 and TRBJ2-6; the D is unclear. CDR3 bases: TGTGCCAGCAGCTTCCCCGCAGGCTCTGGGGCCAACGTCCTGACTTTC. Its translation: CASSFPAGSGANVLTF.